A selection of T cell receptor beta chains follows, all from one sample in a study of chemoradiotherapy in HPV16-positive cancers. Method: immunoSEQ multiplex PCR; TCRdb's copy keeps in-frame clones and lacks some. The sample has about 66,000 clones, about nine tenths seen once; the top ten hold 4% to 5%. This material consisted of blood, taken from a patient who underwent chemoradiotherapy. The receptors stem from a human donor with HPV-associated anogenital cancer. Each CDR3 is given with its conserved first and last residue. A D gene is named only where the DNA matches it firmly. Size values are once, few and many counts, or a class for expanded clones, and some rows have none.

clone_size	d_call	v_call	j_call	cdr3_aa	cdr3_nt
once	TRBD2	TRBV5-5	TRBJ2-3	CASSLGLAGTTDTQYF	TGTGCCAGCAGCCTCGGCCTAGCGGGGACCACAGATACGCAGTATTTT
-	-	TRBV28	TRBJ2-1	CASSSGASEYEQFF	TGTGCCAGCAGCTCCGGTGCTAGCGAGTATGAGCAGTTCTTC
-	-	TRBV19	TRBJ2-5	CASKGGMEETQYF	TGTGCCAGTAAGGGGGGGATGGAAGAGACCCAGTACTTC
-	-	TRBV21-1	TRBJ2-1	CASSIDLAGDQSSSYNEQFF	TGTGCCAGCAGCATCGATCTAGCCGGAGATCAATCGAGCTCCTACAATGAGCAGTTCTTC
-	TRBD1	TRBV6-6	TRBJ2-3	CASSYPRDRNTQYF	TGTGCCAGCAGTTACCCCCGGGACAGGAATACGCAGTATTTT
-	-	TRBV5-6	TRBJ2-3	CASSVLATTDTQYF	TGTGCCAGCAGTGTACTAGCAACCACAGATACGCAGTATTTT
-	-	TRBV28	TRBJ2-5	CASSFSRVWETQYF	TGTGCCAGCAGTTTTAGTCGAGTATGGGAGACCCAGTACTTC
-	-	TRBV20-1	TRBJ1-1	CSAIPGTEAFF	TGCAGTGCTATTCCTGGCACTGAAGCTTTCTTT
few	-	TRBV14	TRBJ2-1	CASSQVRRTYNEQFF	TGTGCCAGCAGCCAAGTACGTCGGACCTACAATGAGCAGTTCTTC
-	-	TRBV27	TRBJ1-5	CASSLNGGGHGDQPQHF	TGTGCCAGCAGTTTGAATGGGGGGGGGCACGGTGATCAGCCCCAGCATTTT
-	-	TRBV7-2	TRBJ1-5	CASSLDYGGGSYQPQHF	TGTGCCAGCAGCTTAGATTATGGCGGGGGTAGCTATCAGCCCCAGCATTTT
-	TRBD2	TRBV2	TRBJ2-2	CASSVGLHTGELFF	TGTGCCAGCAGTGTGGGACTACACACCGGGGAGCTGTTTTTT
-	-	TRBV19	TRBJ2-3	CASSPQGTDTQYF	TGTGCCAGTAGCCCACAGGGCACAGATACGCAGTATTTT
-	TRBD2	TRBV7-8	TRBJ2-5	CASSERGLAGPGTQYF	TGTGCCAGCAGCGAGAGGGGACTAGCGGGCCCCGGAACCCAGTACTTC
few	-	TRBV5-3	TRBJ1-1	CARSFGRGGRQMNTEAFF	TGTGCCAGAAGTTTTGGACGTGGGGGGCGCCAGATGAACACTGAAGCTTTCTTT
-	-	TRBV6-6	TRBJ2-7	CASSYSSSRVYEQYF	TGTGCCAGCAGTTACTCTTCCAGCAGAGTATACGAGCAGTACTTC
-	-	TRBV11-2	TRBJ2-5	CASSLVPVGQETQYF	TGTGCCAGCAGCTTAGTTCCCGTGGGGCAAGAGACCCAGTACTTC
-	-	TRBV25-1	TRBJ1-6	CASSEYSVLGSPLHF	TGTGCCAGCAGTGAATATTCAGTTCTCGGGTCACCCCTCCACTTT
once	-	TRBV6-1	TRBJ1-5	CASLGTGNQPQHF	TGTGCCAGCCTCGGTACGGGCAATCAGCCCCAGCATTTT
once	-	TRBV5-1	TRBJ2-1	CASSLDQSYNEQFF	TGCGCCAGCAGCTTGGATCAGTCCTACAATGAGCAGTTCTTC
-	TRBD1	TRBV5-5	TRBJ2-4	CASSLVNRGDIQYF	TGTGCCAGCAGCTTGGTTAACAGGGGAGACATTCAGTACTTC
-	-	TRBV7-9	TRBJ1-1	CASSLGQGRTEAFF	TGTGCCAGCAGCTTAGGGCAGGGGAGAACTGAAGCTTTCTTT
-	TRBD1	TRBV28	TRBJ2-6	CASSFVPPGTVRFSGANVLTF	TGTGCCAGCAGTTTTGTTCCCCCTGGGACAGTACGTTTCTCTGGGGCCAACGTCCTGACTTTC
-	-	TRBV5-6	TRBJ1-1	CASNPPGWREAFF	TGTGCCAGCAACCCTCCGGGATGGCGGGAAGCTTTCTTT
-	TRBD2	TRBV27	TRBJ2-1	CASSLELAGVNEQFF	TGTGCCAGCAGTTTGGAGTTAGCGGGAGTCAATGAGCAGTTCTTC
-	-	TRBV2	TRBJ1-1	CASSRTANTEAFF	TGTGCCAGCAGTCGGACAGCGAACACTGAAGCTTTCTTT
few	-	TRBV5-1	TRBJ1-2	CASSADGGAYGYTF	TGCGCCAGCAGCGCCGATGGGGGGGCCTATGGCTACACCTTC
-	-	TRBV29-1	TRBJ1-1	CSAWGVYTHEAFF	TGCAGCGCTTGGGGGGTCTATACCCACGAAGCTTTCTTT
-	-	TRBV19	TRBJ1-4	CASRKTTNEKLFF	TGTGCCAGCAGAAAGACAACTAATGAAAAACTGTTTTTT
few	TRBD1	TRBV18	TRBJ1-1	CASSPSGGGTEAFF	TGTGCCAGCTCACCATCAGGGGGAGGTACTGAAGCTTTCTTT